A selection of T cell receptor beta chains follows, all from one sample in a study of blood T cells in healthy people across ages. TCRdb reanalysed the 5' RACE reads using MiXCR and keeps one entry per CDR3 protein. The top ten clones hold roughly 3.6% of a sample with about 620,000 distinct CDR3 sequences, roughly 20% of them seen once. What was sequenced was blood. These receptors were collected from a man aged 70-80 years in good health. Both conserved end residues are part of each CDR3. A D gene is named only where the DNA matches it firmly. Size is omitted from some rows. Given values are once, few, many or a class for expanded clones.

TRBJ1-4	-	few	TRBV20-1	TGCAGTGCTAGCTCGGTGGGCCGCCCTATTGAAAAACTGTTTTTT	CSASSVGRPIEKLFF
TRBJ2-1	-	-	TRBV7-2	TGTGCCAGCAGCTTAGAGGGGGTCCGGCAGTTCTTC	CASSLEGVRQFF
TRBJ2-3	TRBD2	-	TRBV24-1	TGTGCCACCAGTGATCCCGCGCGGGAGCAAAATACGCAGTATTTT	CATSDPAREQNTQYF
TRBJ2-5	TRBD2	few	TRBV12-3/TRBV12-4	TGTGCCAGCAGCGGTAATAGCGGGTCCCAAGAGACCCAGTACTTC	CASSGNSGSQETQYF
TRBJ2-5	-	-	TRBV6-1	TGTGCCAGCAGCAAACTAGCGCGAGGGGGTCAAGAGACCCAGTACTTC	CASSKLARGGQETQYF
TRBJ1-6	-	-	TRBV7-2	TGTGCCAGCAGCGAGACTGCGGGCCGTTATAATTCACCCCTCCACTTT	CASSETAGRYNSPLHF
TRBJ2-5	-	few	TRBV15	TGTGCCACCAGCAGAGATTTGGGGGAGAACCAAGAGACCCAGTACTTC	CATSRDLGENQETQYF
TRBJ2-1	TRBD2	-	TRBV20-1	TGCAGTGCTAAAACGGGCGGGAGTAATGAGCAGTTCTTC	CSAKTGGSNEQFF
TRBJ2-7	-	-	TRBV11-1	TGTGCCAGCAGCTTAGCGGGGGTAAGCTCCTACGAGCAGTACTTC	CASSLAGVSSYEQYF
TRBJ2-3	TRBD1	few	TRBV5-5	TGTGCCAGCAGCTCCGGGACAGACACAGATACGCAGTATTTT	CASSSGTDTDTQYF
TRBJ2-4	TRBD2	few	TRBV20-1	TGCAGTGCTAGGAGCGGGAAGGCCAAAAACATTCAGTACTTC	CSARSGKAKNIQYF
TRBJ2-1	TRBD2	-	TRBV25-1	TGTGCCAGGCACATGGGGCTAGCGGGAGTTCGGCCCTTCGATGAGCAGTTCTTC	CARHMGLAGVRPFDEQFF
TRBJ1-2	-	few	TRBV28	TGTGCCAGCAGTCTCCGGCAGATCCTCTATGGCTACACCTTC	CASSLRQILYGYTF
TRBJ1-6	-	-	TRBV5-4	TGTGCCAGCGGCCCGACGGTTACGGATTCACCCCTCCACTTT	CASGPTVTDSPLHF
TRBJ2-1	TRBD2	-	TRBV20-1	TGCAGTGCTAGCCGTCCGGGACTAGCGGGAGGGCCCAACGATGAGCAGTTCTTC	CSASRPGLAGGPNDEQFF
TRBJ2-5	TRBD1	few	TRBV6-5	TGTGCCAGCAGTTCTAGGGACAGTGAGGGGCAAGAGACCCAGTACTTC	CASSSRDSEGQETQYF
TRBJ2-5	-	few	TRBV7-2	TGTGCCAGCAACGTATTCGGGTTTGGGGAGACCCAGTACTTC	CASNVFGFGETQYF
TRBJ2-7	-	few	TRBV10-3	TGTGCCATCAGTGAGTTCCGGTACGAGCAGTACTTC	CAISEFRYEQYF
TRBJ2-7	-	-	TRBV30	TGTGCCTGTAGTGGGACATTGCTAAGCTACGAGCAGTACTTC	CACSGTLLSYEQYF
TRBJ2-1	-	few	TRBV6-1	TGTGCCAGCAGTGAAGCGCTCTTAGGGTGGAGGAATGAGCAGTTCTTC	CASSEALLGWRNEQFF
TRBJ1-4	TRBD1	-	TRBV28	TGTGCCAGCAGATCGACAGGGGAACCAACTAATGAAAAACTGTTTTTT	CASRSTGEPTNEKLFF
TRBJ2-7	-	many	TRBV7-9	TGTGCCAGCAGTTTGGTAGGTTACGAGCAGTACTTC	CASSLVGYEQYF
TRBJ2-7	-	few	TRBV7-2	TGTGCCAGCAGCTTAGGCCCGACAGGAACCTACGAGCAGTACTTC	CASSLGPTGTYEQYF
TRBJ1-5	-	-	TRBV5-8	TGTGCCAGCAGCTTGTTACTCCGTGTGAGCAATCAGCCCCAGCATTTT	CASSLLLRVSNQPQHF
TRBJ1-1	-	many	TRBV29-1	TGCAGCGTCGAAAAGGGGAGGGGTACTTTATTCGGTCTTACGAACACTGAAGCTTTCTTT	CSVEKGRGTLFGLTNTEAFF
TRBJ2-7	-	-	TRBV21-1	TGTGCCAGCAGCAAAGCGTCTATCAGAGGAGACTACGAGCAGTACTTC	CASSKASIRGDYEQYF
TRBJ2-5	-	few	TRBV6-2/TRBV6-3	TGTGCCAGCAGTCCTACCCGGAGGGGTGAGACCCAGTACTTC	CASSPTRRGETQYF
TRBJ2-7	-	few	TRBV15	TGTGCCACCAGCAGAGATATGGGGAAGTACGTGCAGTACTTC	CATSRDMGKYVQYF
TRBJ2-1	TRBD2	-	TRBV6-2/TRBV6-3	TGTGCCAGCCTAGGGCGGATAGCGGGAGGCTACAATGAGCAGTTCTTC	CASLGRIAGGYNEQFF